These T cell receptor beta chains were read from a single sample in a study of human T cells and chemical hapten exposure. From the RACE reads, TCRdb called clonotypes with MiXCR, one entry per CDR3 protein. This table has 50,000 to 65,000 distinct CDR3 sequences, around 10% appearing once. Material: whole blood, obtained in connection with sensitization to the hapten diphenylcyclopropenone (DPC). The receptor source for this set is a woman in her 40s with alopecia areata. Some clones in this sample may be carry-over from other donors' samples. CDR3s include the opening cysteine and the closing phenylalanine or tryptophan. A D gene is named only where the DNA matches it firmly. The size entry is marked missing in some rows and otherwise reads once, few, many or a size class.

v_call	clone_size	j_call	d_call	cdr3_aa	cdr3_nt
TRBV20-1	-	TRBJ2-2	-	CSARETTVNTGELFF	TGCAGTGCTAGAGAGACGACAGTGAACACCGGGGAGCTGTTTTTT
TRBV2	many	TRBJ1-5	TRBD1	CATSSGGGGGNQPQHF	TGTGCCACCTCATCAGGGGGAGGGGGTGGCAATCAGCCCCAGCATTTT
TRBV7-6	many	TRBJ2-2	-	CASSFGVNTGELFF	TGTGCCAGCAGCTTTGGAGTGAACACCGGGGAGCTGTTTTTT
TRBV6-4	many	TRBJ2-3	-	CASSDGGDSDTQYF	TGTGCCAGCAGTGACGGCGGGGACTCAGATACGCAGTATTTT
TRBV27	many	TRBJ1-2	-	CASSPEGNYGYTF	TGTGCCAGCAGCCCGGAGGGTAACTATGGCTACACCTTC
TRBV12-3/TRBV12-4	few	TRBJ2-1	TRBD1	CASSPPGQGSNEQFF	TGTGCCAGCAGTCCGCCGGGACAGGGGTCGAATGAGCAGTTCTTC
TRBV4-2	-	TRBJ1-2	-	CASSQDLARTESGYTF	TGTGCCAGCAGCCAAGATTTAGCGAGAACAGAAAGTGGCTACACCTTC
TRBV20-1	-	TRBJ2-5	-	CSAQIETQYF	TGCAGTGCTCAAATAGAGACCCAGTACTTC
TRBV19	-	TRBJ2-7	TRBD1	CASSTSGTGDYEQYF	TGTGCCAGTAGTACCTCCGGGACAGGGGACTACGAGCAGTACTTC
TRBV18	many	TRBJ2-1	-	CASSGSEQFF	TGTGCCAGCTCGGGGAGCGAGCAGTTCTTC
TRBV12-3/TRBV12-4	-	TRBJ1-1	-	CASNLTPDTEAFF	TGTGCCAGCAATTTAACCCCCGACACTGAAGCTTTCTTT
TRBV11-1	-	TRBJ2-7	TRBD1	CAGSRTGGTYEQYF	TGTGCCGGCAGCCGGACAGGGGGGACCTACGAGCAGTACTTC
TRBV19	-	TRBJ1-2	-	CASSITQGPNYGYTF	TGTGCCAGTAGTATTACCCAGGGGCCTAACTATGGCTACACCTTC
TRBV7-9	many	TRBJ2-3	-	CASSPRLVDTQYF	TGTGCCAGCAGCCCGAGACTAGTCGATACGCAGTATTTT
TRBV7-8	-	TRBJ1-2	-	CASSGWDGYTF	TGTGCCAGCAGTGGGTGGGATGGCTACACCTTC
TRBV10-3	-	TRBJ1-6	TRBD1	CAISEGDSNSPLHF	TGTGCCATCAGTGAGGGGGACAGTAATTCACCCCTCCACTTT
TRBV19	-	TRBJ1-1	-	CASSPEAAGARTEAFF	TGTGCCAGTAGTCCCGAGGCGGCAGGGGCTCGCACTGAAGCTTTCTTT
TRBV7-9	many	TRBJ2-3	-	CASSPGDTRSQYF	TGTGCCAGCAGCCCGGGGGACACCCGGTCCCAGTATTTT
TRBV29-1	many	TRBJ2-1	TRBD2	CSVEDGRTSGSNEQFF	TGCAGCGTTGAAGATGGGCGGACTAGCGGGAGTAATGAGCAGTTCTTC
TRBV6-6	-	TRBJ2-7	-	CASSYSEDSYEQYF	TGTGCCAGCAGTTACTCGGAGGACTCCTACGAGCAGTACTTC
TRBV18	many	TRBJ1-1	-	CASSPSSQSGAEAFF	TGTGCCAGCTCACCTTCGTCCCAGTCGGGGGCTGAAGCTTTCTTT
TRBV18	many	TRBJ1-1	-	CASSPGGNTEAFF	TGTGCCAGCTCACCAGGGGGGAACACTGAAGCTTTCTTT
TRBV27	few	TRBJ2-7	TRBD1	CASSPTVRDRDYEQYF	TGTGCCAGCAGTCCTACAGTCCGGGACAGGGACTACGAGCAGTACTTC
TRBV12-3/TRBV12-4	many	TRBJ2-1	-	CASTLGHEQFF	TGTGCCAGCACTCTGGGCCATGAGCAGTTCTTC
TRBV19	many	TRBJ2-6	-	CASSASRSGANVLTF	TGTGCCAGTAGTGCCTCCCGCTCTGGGGCCAACGTCCTGACTTTC
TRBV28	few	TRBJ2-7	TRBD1	CASSSRTGGIYEQYF	TGTGCCAGCAGTTCACGGACAGGGGGCATCTACGAGCAGTACTTC
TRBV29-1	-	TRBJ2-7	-	CSVAQAYEQYF	TGCAGCGTTGCCCAGGCCTACGAGCAGTACTTC
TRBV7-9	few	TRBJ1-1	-	CASTLSGRIGTEAFF	TGTGCCAGCACCCTATCGGGGAGGATCGGGACTGAAGCTTTCTTT
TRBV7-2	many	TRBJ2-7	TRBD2	CASSSGGAGDHEQYF	TGTGCCAGCAGCTCCGGGGGGGCAGGAGACCACGAGCAGTACTTC
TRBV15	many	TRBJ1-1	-	CATSRVGRTGAEAFF	TGTGCCACCAGCAGAGTTGGACGGACGGGCGCTGAAGCTTTCTTT
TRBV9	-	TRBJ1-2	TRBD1	CASSVGQGDGYTF	TGTGCCAGCAGCGTCGGACAGGGAGACGGCTACACCTTC
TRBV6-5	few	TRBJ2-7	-	CASSTGRTTYEQYF	TGTGCCAGCAGCACGGGACGGACAACCTACGAGCAGTACTTC
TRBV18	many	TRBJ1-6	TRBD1	CASSTGWGQGRSYNSPLHF	TGTGCCAGCTCAACAGGATGGGGACAGGGAAGATCCTATAATTCACCCCTCCACTTT
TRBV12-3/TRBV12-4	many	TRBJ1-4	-	CASTGQSDEKLFF	TGTGCCAGCACCGGACAGTCAGATGAAAAACTGTTTTTT
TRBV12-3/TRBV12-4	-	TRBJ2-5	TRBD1	CASSSGQGTWDF	TGTGCCAGCAGCTCAGGACAGGGAACGTGGGACTTC